Each of the 7 T cell receptor beta chains below was sequenced from the same sample in a study of cytomegalovirus exposure and HLA in healthy donors. PCR involved 60 Vbeta and 13 Jbeta primers. Profiled with immunoSEQ multiplex PCR; TCRdb holds only in-frame clones, not every one. Of about 150,000 clones listed, more than 80% were seen once; the top ten hold approximately 4.2%. Sequencing input: PBMCs. The receptors were gathered from a woman in her forties in good health and CMV-seropositive.

V gene TRBV5-4 combines with J gene TRBJ2-5; 14 positions match TRBD2. The CDR3 spans 16 residues. Germline values: CDR1 SGHNT, CDR2 YYREEE (reference sequence). Germline trimming cut 4 bases from V and 5 bases from J; bases unmatched to any gene: 7. The CDR3 DNA sequence: TGTGCCAGCAGCCGCCCAGGGACTAGCGGGAGTGAGACCCAGTACTTC. Its translation: CASSRPGTSGSETQYF. The full variable domain, its missing parts supplied by reference TRBV5-4 and TRBJ2-5, is ETGVTQSPTHLIKTRGQQVTLRCSSQSGHNTVSWYQQALGQGPQFIFQYYREEENGRGNFPPRFSGLQFPNYSSELNVNALELDDSALYLCASSRPGTSGSETQYFGPGTRLLVL.

The genes are TRBV4-2 and TRBJ2-5; the match to TRBD1 covers 8 bases. The CDR3 consists of 16 residues. Germline trimming cut 0 bases from V and 5 bases from J; bases unmatched to any gene: 8. Germline V gives CDR1 LGHNA, CDR2 YNFKEQ. The CDR3 bases are TGTGCCAGCAGCCAAGATTTCGGGACAGGCAGGGAGACCCAGTACTTC. This codes for CASSQDFGTGRETQYF.

The chain employs TRBV28 and TRBJ2-5; tentative D call: TRBD1 (6 bases). The closer fit of TRBJ2-7 to the DNA end suggests the J call may be wrong. CDR3 length: 16 residues. Germline V gene lookup returns CDR1 MDHEN and CDR2 SYDVKM. The DNA for the CDR3 is TGTGCCAGCAGGCCCGGGTCGAGGCAGGGGATATACGAGCAGTACTTC. It encodes CASRPGSRQGIYEQYF.

The chain is built from TRBV19 and TRBJ1-1, with a tentative D call TRBD1 (6 bases). There are 15 residues in the CDR3. Trimming stripped 8 bases from V and 0 bases from J, with 16 bases between. Germline assignment: CDR1 LNHDA and CDR2 SQIVND (reference sequence). CDR3 nucleotides: TGTGCCAGTCGTGGGGGGGCTACCATGAACACTGAAGCTTTCTTT. Residues: CASRGGATMNTEAFF.

The chain combines TRBV19 with TRBJ1-2; a possible D gene is TRBD1 (5 bases). Trimming pared 2 bases from V and 4 bases from J, leaving 17 bases between. This CDR3 comprises 16 residues. Germline lookup yields CDR1 LNHDA and CDR2 SQIVND (reference sequence). CDR3 protein: CASSITRTGVSYGYTF. The CDR3 region has the DNA TGTGCCAGTAGTATAACGAGGACGGGGGTGAGCTATGGCTACACCTTC.

This clone has only a few counts. The chain is built from TRBV2 and TRBJ2-1, with TRBD2 identical over 12 bases. The CDR3 spans 18 residues. The trim removed 1 base at V and 4 bases at J, leaving 8 bases unmatched. The germline V gene encodes CDR1 SNHLY and CDR2 FYNNEI. CDR3: CASSEDELAGGPYNEQFF. The CDR3 DNA is TGTGCCAGCAGTGAAGACGAACTAGCGGGAGGCCCTTACAATGAGCAGTTCTTC.

This clone was seen only a few times. V usage is TRBV6-1 and J usage is TRBJ1-5, with a possible D match to TRBD1 (6 bases). V lost 4 bases to trimming and J lost 6 bases, with 13 bases between them. Germline CDR1 is MNHNS and CDR2 is SASEGT. This CDR3 is built from 14 residues. The CDR3 region is CASSGSGGLQPQHF. The CDR3 DNA reads as TGTGCCAGCAGTGGGTCGGGGGGGCTTCAGCCCCAGCATTTT.